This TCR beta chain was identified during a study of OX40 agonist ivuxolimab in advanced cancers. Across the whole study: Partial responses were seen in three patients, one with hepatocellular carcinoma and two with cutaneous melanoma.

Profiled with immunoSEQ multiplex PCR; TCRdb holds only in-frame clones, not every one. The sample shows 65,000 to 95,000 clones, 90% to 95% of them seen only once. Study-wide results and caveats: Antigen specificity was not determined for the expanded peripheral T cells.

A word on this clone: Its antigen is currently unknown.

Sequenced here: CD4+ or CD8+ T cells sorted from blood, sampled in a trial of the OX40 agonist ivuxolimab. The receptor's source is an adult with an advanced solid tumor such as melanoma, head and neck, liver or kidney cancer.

The CDR3 region has the DNA TGTGCCAGCAGCATAAACGTTATGGTAGCGGAGAAATCACAAGAGACCCAGTACTTC. It encodes CASSINVMVAEKSQETQYF. The rearrangement joins TRBV7-2 to TRBJ2-5, with D possibly TRBD2 on 6 matching bases. Trimming stripped 5 bases from V and 2 bases from J, with 27 bases between. This CDR3 has 19 amino acids. Germline V gives CDR1 SGHTA, CDR2 FQGNSA.